Described below is a single T cell receptor (beta chain) sequence and its context. The data were obtained in a study of blood T cell repertoires in COVID-19. Repertoires were generated with immunoSEQ multiplex PCR, while TCRdb's copy carries only in-frame clones and drops some. Among about 370,000 clones listed, 80% to 90% were seen once. The specimen was PBMCs or T cells enriched from blood (not recorded which). The clonotype originates from a man younger than 35 who had recovered from COVID-19.

The CDR3 sequence: CASQSRGSSYEQYF. Written as DNA, the CDR3 is TGTGCCAGCCAATCGCGGGGGTCCTCCTACGAGCAGTACTTC. The chain has TRBV28 and TRBJ2-7; TRBD2 matches at 7 bases. Germline V gene data show CDR1 as MDHEN and CDR2 as SYDVKM. The CDR3 consists of 14 residues. V lost 8 bases, J lost 0 bases, and 7 bases stayed unmatched.